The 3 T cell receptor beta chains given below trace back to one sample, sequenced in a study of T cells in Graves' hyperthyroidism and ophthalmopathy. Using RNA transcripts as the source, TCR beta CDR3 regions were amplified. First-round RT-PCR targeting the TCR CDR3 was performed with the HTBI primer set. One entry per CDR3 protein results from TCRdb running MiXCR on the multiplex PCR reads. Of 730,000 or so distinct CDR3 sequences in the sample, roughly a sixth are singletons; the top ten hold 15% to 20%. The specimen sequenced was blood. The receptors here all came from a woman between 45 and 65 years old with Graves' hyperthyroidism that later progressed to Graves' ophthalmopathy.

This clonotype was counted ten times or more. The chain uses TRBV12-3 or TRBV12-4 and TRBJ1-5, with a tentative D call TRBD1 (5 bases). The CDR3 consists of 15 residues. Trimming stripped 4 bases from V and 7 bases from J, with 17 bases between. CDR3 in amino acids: CASSSRDGAGQPQHF. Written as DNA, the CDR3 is TGTGCCAGCAGTTCCCGGGACGGGGCCGGACAGCCCCAGCATTTT.

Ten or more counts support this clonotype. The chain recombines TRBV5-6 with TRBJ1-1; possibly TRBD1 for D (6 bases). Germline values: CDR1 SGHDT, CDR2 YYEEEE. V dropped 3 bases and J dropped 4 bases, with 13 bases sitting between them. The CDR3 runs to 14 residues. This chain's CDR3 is CASSWEQGVTEAFF. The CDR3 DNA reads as TGTGCCAGCAGCTGGGAACAGGGTGTCACTGAAGCTTTCTTT.

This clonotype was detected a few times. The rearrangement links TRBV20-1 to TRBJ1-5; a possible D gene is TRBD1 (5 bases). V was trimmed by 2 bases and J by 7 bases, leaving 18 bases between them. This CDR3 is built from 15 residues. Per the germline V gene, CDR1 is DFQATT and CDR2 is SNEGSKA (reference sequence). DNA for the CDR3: TGCAGTGCTAGAATCGGGCCAGGTGGGGGGCAGCCCCAGCATTTT. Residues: CSARIGPGGGQPQHF.